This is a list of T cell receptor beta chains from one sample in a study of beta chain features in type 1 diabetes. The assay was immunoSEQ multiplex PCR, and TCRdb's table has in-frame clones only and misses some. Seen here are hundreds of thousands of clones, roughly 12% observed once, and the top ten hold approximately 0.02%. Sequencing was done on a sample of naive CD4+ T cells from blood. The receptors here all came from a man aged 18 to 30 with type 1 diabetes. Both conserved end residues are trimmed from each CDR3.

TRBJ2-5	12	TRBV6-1	ASPTSGTGETQY
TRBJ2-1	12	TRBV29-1	SSTLVAGHNEQF
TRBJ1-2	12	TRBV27	ASSRTGSHYGYT
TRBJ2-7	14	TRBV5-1	ASSLAGTYSSYEQY
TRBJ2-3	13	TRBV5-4	ASSLVGQITDTQY
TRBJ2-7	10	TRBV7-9	ASSGSSYEQY
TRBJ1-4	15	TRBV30	AWSVTGLRGRIEKLF
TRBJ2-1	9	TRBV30	AWSGPAEQF
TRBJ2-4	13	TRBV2	ASSVQGGTKNIQY
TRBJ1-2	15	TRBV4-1	ASSQDVRQTANYGYT
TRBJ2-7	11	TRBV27	ASRTSGRYEQY
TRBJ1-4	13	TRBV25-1	ARGRGLNYNEKLF
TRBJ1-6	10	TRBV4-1	ASSQQMSPLH
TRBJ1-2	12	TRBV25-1	ASSEFGQVLDYT
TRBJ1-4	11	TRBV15	ATSRDRETGLF
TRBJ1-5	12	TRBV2	ASSIGGSNQPQH
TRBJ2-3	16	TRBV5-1	ASSALPPGTGVTDTQY
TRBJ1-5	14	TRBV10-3	AISESTGERGQPQH
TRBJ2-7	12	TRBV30	AWSFGGSSYEQY
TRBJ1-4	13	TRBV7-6	ASSPGGGAREKLF
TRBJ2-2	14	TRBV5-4	ASSRQAGSNTGELF
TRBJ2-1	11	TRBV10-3	AARGDRGIEQF
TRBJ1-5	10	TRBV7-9	ASGIDNQPQH